Given below is one T cell receptor beta chain in context. The data are from a study of blood T cell repertoires in COVID-19. About the study: Samples representing acute and convalescent COVID-19 were sourced from the United States, Italy and Spain. T cells, B-cell-depleted T cells, or PBMCs provided the cDNA or gDNA that served as material.

Per the original data handling: Counts of nucleated cells, estimated from reference gene primer amplification, were obtained. Repertoires were generated with immunoSEQ multiplex PCR, while TCRdb's copy carries only in-frame clones and drops some. V, J and clone size were drawn from that table, and D and trimming were deduced from the DNA. This table holds approximately 27,000 clones, 85% to 90% found once. The CDR3 totals 15 residues. Germline values: CDR1 SGHTA, CDR2 FQGTGA. With 6 bases clipped from V and 4 bases from J, the junction kept 12 bases outside the gene matches. Sequencing was performed on peripheral blood. This sequence joins TRBV7-3 and TRBJ2-7, with TRBD1 matching 7 bases. The receptor comes from a man in his 70s with acute or convalescent COVID-19. CDR3 region: CASSPVRDRAYEQYF. In DNA, the CDR3 is TGTGCCAGCAGTCCTGTACGGGACAGAGCATACGAGCAGTACTTC. The full variable domain, in which reference TRBV7-3 and TRBJ2-7 provide the parts outside the CDR3, is GAGVSQTPSNKVTEKGKYVELRCDPISGHTALYWYRQSLGQGPEFLIYFQGTGAADDSGLPNDRFFAVRPEGSVSTLKIQRTERGDSAVYLCASSPVRDRAYEQYFGPGTRLTVT.